This TCR beta chain stems from a study of regulatory T cells in long-lasting Graves disease. Overall study findings and caveats: Lower TCR diversity was seen in persistent Graves' patients than in newly diagnosed ones.

For TCR beta, libraries came from iRepertoire HTBI primers and Arm-PCR of CDR3 regions. TCRdb reanalysed the multiplex PCR reads using MiXCR and keeps one entry per CDR3 protein. Of about 660,000 distinct CDR3 sequences in the sample, roughly 30% were seen once. Time point in this sample: persistent/refractory GD, antithyroid drugs over 5 years with positive TRAb. RNA from PBMCs was the source of the TCR library. This clonotype appeared a single time. As yet, its antigen is unknown. The TCR was taken from a female donor with Graves disease. The sequencing here drew on peripheral blood mononuclear cells (PBMCs), taken when the disease was refractory, from a patient treated with antithyroid drugs.

In DNA, the CDR3 is TGTGCCAGCAGCTCCCCGGGACTCCACATAACCTTC. As protein: CASSSPGLHITF. The rearrangement joins TRBV7-3 to TRBJ1-2; D is possibly TRBD1 (5 bases). The CDR3 contains 12 residues. The germline CDR1 and CDR2 sequences are SGHTA and FQGTGA. V gave up 4 bases and J gave up 14 bases, with 17 bases separating them.